A single sample gave rise to the 19 T cell receptor beta chains below, sequenced in a study of T cell changes during pregnancy in multiple sclerosis. The assay was immunoSEQ multiplex PCR, and TCRdb's table has in-frame clones only and misses some. Of about 41,000 clones in the sample, approximately 90% were seen once. Sequencing was performed on CD8+ T cells from peripheral blood mononuclear cells, taken in the third trimester of pregnancy. These receptors were taken from a female donor with multiple sclerosis, enrolled in a pregnancy study.

The rearrangement links TRBV5-6 to TRBJ2-1, with D maybe TRBD1 (6 bases). Trimming took off 1 base at V and 4 bases at J, with 9 bases between the two ends. The CDR3 is made up of 14 amino acids. Germline CDR1 SGHDT, CDR2 YYEEEE. The CDR3 bases are TGTGCCAGCAGCTTGCCAGGGGAGTACAATGAGCAGTTCTTC. Protein: CASSLPGEYNEQFF.

This rearrangement joins TRBV11-3 to TRBJ2-5, with 9 bases lining up with TRBD2. Trimming removed 9 bases from V and 5 bases from J; junction bases left unmatched: 7. This CDR3 is 13 amino acids long. CDR1 and CDR2 (germline): SGHNT, YENEEA. Here the CDR3 reads CASRGGAGETQYF. DNA for the CDR3: TGTGCCAGTCGCGGGGGGGCAGGGGAGACCCAGTACTTC. The variable domain in full, completed from reference TRBV11-3 and TRBJ2-5, reads EAGVVQSPRYKIIEKKQPVAFWCNPISGHNTLYWYLQNLGQGPELLIRYENEEAVDDSQLPKDRFSAERLKGVDSTLKIQPAELGDSAVYLCASRGGAGETQYFGPGTRLLVL.

The chain is built from TRBV6-6 and TRBJ1-2, with TRBD1 matching over 8 bases. The germline V gene has CDR1 MNHNY and CDR2 SVGAGI (reference sequence). CDR3 length equals 14 residues. Unmatched junction bases numbered 6, after V lost 5 bases and J lost 4 bases. CDR3: CASSLQGELYGYTF. CDR3 in DNA: TGTGCCAGCAGTCTACAGGGGGAACTCTATGGCTACACCTTC.

CDR3 residues: CASSSTSPNEQFF. The DNA of the CDR3 is TGTGCCAGCAGTTCAACTAGTCCAAATGAGCAGTTCTTC. The gene calls are TRBV28 and TRBJ2-1; possibly TRBD2 for D (5 bases). This CDR3 spans 13 amino acids. Germline V gives CDR1 MDHEN, CDR2 SYDVKM. V was shortened by 4 bases and J by 7 bases, with 11 bases between the two germline ends.

The chain carries TRBV30 and TRBJ1-1; 8 bases match TRBD1. Germline assignment: CDR1 GTSNPN and CDR2 SVGIG (reference sequence). The CDR3 totals 14 residues. V was clipped by 4 bases and J by 2 bases; unmatched bases: 6. The CDR3 nucleotides are TGTGCCTGGACCCAGGGGGCCTCCAACACTGAAGCTTTCTTT. Its protein is CAWTQGASNTEAFF. Using reference TRBV30 and TRBJ1-1 for the parts outside the CDR3, the full variable domain is SQTIHQWPATLVQPVGSPLSLECTVEGTSNPNLYWYRQAAGRGLQLLFYSVGIGQISSEVPQNLSASRPQDRQFILSSKKLLLSDSGFYLCAWTQGASNTEAFFGQGTRLTVV.

The V call is TRBV9, the J call TRBJ2-1; D not certain. The V end lost 0 bases, the J end lost 5 bases, and 6 bases lay between the germline ends. This CDR3 comprises 13 residues. Germline V gene data show CDR1 as SGDLS and CDR2 as YYNGEE. CDR3 region: CASSVDRNNEQFF. In DNA form, the CDR3 reads TGTGCCAGCAGCGTAGACAGAAACAATGAGCAGTTCTTC. The variable domain in full, with the rest retrieved from reference TRBV9 and TRBJ2-1, is DSGVTQTPKHLITATGQRVTLRCSPRSGDLSVYWYQQSLDQGLQFLIQYYNGEERAKGNILERFSAQQFPDLHSELNLSSLELGDSALYFCASSVDRNNEQFFGPGTRLTVL.

V gene TRBV19 combines with J gene TRBJ2-7; 8 bases agree with TRBD2. This CDR3 has 15 residues. V shed 2 bases and J 5 bases; nucleotides not matched to a gene: 8. CDR1 is LNHDA and CDR2 is SQIVND in the germline V gene (reference sequence). The CDR3 bases are TGTGCCAGTAGTATAAGTGGACTAGCTTTCAACGAGCAGTACTTC. Its translation: CASSISGLAFNEQYF.

The CDR3 loop is CASSHNRDLWATQYF. The CDR3 coding sequence is TGTGCCAGCAGCCACAACAGGGACCTTTGGGCGACCCAGTACTTC. The gene calls are TRBV5-4 and TRBJ2-5, with a tentative D call TRBD1 (6 bases). Looked up from germline, CDR1 is SGHNT and CDR2 is YYREEE (reference sequence). The CDR3 contains 15 residues. Trimming shortened V by 4 bases and J by 7 bases, and 20 bases separated the two germline ends.

The chain combines TRBV29-1 with TRBJ1-2; 9 nucleotides align to TRBD1. The CDR3 has 14 residues. J gave up 1 base and V 6 bases, and 6 bases lay outside the gene matches. Germline lookup yields CDR1 SQVTM and CDR2 ANQGSEA. The DNA of the CDR3 is TGCAGCGTAAACCGGGACAGGGATAACTATGGCTACACCTTC. Translated, it gives CSVNRDRDNYGYTF.

V usage is TRBV27 and J usage is TRBJ1-5; D not resolved. CDR1 is MNHEY and CDR2 is SMNVEV in the germline V gene (reference sequence). Trimming took 3 bases from V and 4 from J, leaving 4 bases between them. CDR3 length equals 12 residues. CDR3 DNA: TGTGCCAGCAGTTTTCTTAATCAGCCCCAGCATTTT. It codes for CASSFLNQPQHF.

V and J are TRBV15 and TRBJ2-7, with TRBD2 matching 7 bases. V dropped 2 bases and J dropped 5; count of bases not matched to a gene: 12. This CDR3 has 16 amino acids. Germline CDR1 LNHNV, CDR2 YYDKDF (reference sequence). CDR3 region: CATSRPGLVGPDEQYF. DNA for the CDR3: TGTGCCACCAGCAGACCCGGACTAGTCGGGCCTGACGAGCAGTACTTC.

The rearrangement uses TRBV4-3 and TRBJ2-7; the match to TRBD1 covers 12 bases. The V gene's germline CDR1 is LGHNA and CDR2 YSLEER. V gave up 0 bases and J gave up 4 bases; unmatched junction bases: 7. The CDR3 contains 17 residues. CDR3 loop: CASSQEVGQGAWYEQYF. DNA of the CDR3: TGCGCCAGCAGCCAAGAGGTGGGACAGGGGGCTTGGTACGAGCAGTACTTC.

The chain has TRBV5-6 and TRBJ2-7, with 8 nucleotides matching TRBD2. The CDR3 covers 14 residues. Germline CDR1 reads SGHDT; CDR2 reads YYEEEE. V was pared by 4 bases and J by 3 bases, with 6 bases of the junction left unmatched. CDR3 sequence (DNA): TGTGCCAGCAGCGTAAAGGCGGGGGGCTACGAGCAGTACTTC. Translating gives CASSVKAGGYEQYF.

J is TRBJ2-5 and V is TRBV27; D possibly corresponds to TRBD2 (5 bases). V was cut by 4 bases and J by 2 bases, with 14 bases left in between. The CDR3 is 15 residues long. Germline CDR1 and CDR2: MNHEY and SMNVEV (reference sequence). Here the CDR3 DNA reads TGTGCCAGCAGTTCGGCCAGACGGGATCAAGAGACCCAGTACTTC. The encoded protein is CASSSARRDQETQYF.

The chain couples TRBV27 to TRBJ2-5, with 8 bases aligning to TRBD2. Losses at the gene ends were 6 bases for V and 5 bases for J; bases not matched to a gene: 8. The CDR3 extends over 14 amino acids. Germline CDR1 MNHEY, CDR2 SMNVEV (reference sequence). CDR3 in DNA: TGTGCCAGCAGCCCCTGGGCGGGAGGCGAGACCCAGTACTTC. The encoded protein is CASSPWAGGETQYF.

J is TRBJ2-1 and V is TRBV11-1; a weak D match, TRBD1 (6 bases). V dropped 5 bases and J dropped 2 bases, with 16 bases sitting between them. Germline CDR1 and CDR2: SGHAT and FQDESV (reference sequence). The CDR3 is 16 amino acids. The CDR3 DNA follows: TGTGCCAGCAGCCCCCTAGAGAACAGGGCCTACAATGAGCAGTTCTTC. This encodes CASSPLENRAYNEQFF. The entire variable domain, with the rest obtained from reference TRBV11-1 and TRBJ2-1, is as follows: EAEVAQSPRYKITEKSQAVAFWCDPISGHATLYWYRQILGQGPELLVQFQDESVVDDSQLPKDRFSAERLKGVDSTLKIQPAELGDSAMYLCASSPLENRAYNEQFFGPGTRLTVL.

The CDR3 coding sequence is TGTGCCACCAGCACCGGGACAGTCAACACAGATACGCAGTATTTT. Its protein product is CATSTGTVNTDTQYF. The genes are TRBV15 and TRBJ2-3; 7 bases are shared with TRBD1. The CDR3 extends over 15 amino acids. Trimming cost V 4 bases and J 2 bases; bases outside gene matches: 6. Germline lookup yields CDR1 LNHNV and CDR2 YYDKDF (reference sequence).

The V call is TRBV7-9, the J call TRBJ2-7; 7 positions match TRBD1. The germline CDR1 and CDR2 sequences are SEHNR and FQNEAQ (reference sequence). This CDR3 has 15 amino acids. Unmatched junction bases numbered 8, after V lost 4 bases and J lost 2 bases. CDR3 sequence (DNA): TGTGCCAGCAGCTCCCCGAGGACAGGTACCTACGAGCAGTACTTC. It yields the protein CASSSPRTGTYEQYF. Looking up the rest from reference TRBV7-9 and TRBJ2-7 gives the full variable domain: DTGVSQNPRHKITKRGQNVTFRCDPISEHNRLYWYRQTLGQGPEFLTYFQNEAQLEKSRLLSDRFSAERPKGSFSTLEIQRTEQGDSAMYLCASSSPRTGTYEQYFGPGTRLTVT.

This chain uses TRBV11-2 with TRBJ2-1; 8 bases map to TRBD2. J lost 2 bases, V lost 5 bases, and 5 bases had no gene match. Germline V CDR1 and CDR2: SGHAT, FQNNGV. This CDR3 spans 15 amino acids. In DNA, the CDR3 is TGTGCCAGCAGCCCAAGCGGGAGTGCCTACAATGAGCAGTTCTTC. It translates to CASSPSGSAYNEQFF.